The source of this TCR beta chain is a study of radiotherapy plus CTLA-4 blockade in lung cancer. About the research overall: Objective responses arose in roughly 20% of patients, and approximately 30% experienced disease control. Notes on the study in general: Expansion in blood of tumor-derived TCR clones was seen after radiotherapy plus ipilimumab. Among reported predictors of response, early blood T cell clone dynamics with interferon-beta performed best.

Profiling relied on immunoSEQ multiplex PCR, and the TCRdb table lists in-frame clones only, not all of them. The repertoire consists of 62,000 or so clones, with roughly 85% occurring once and the leading ten covering more than 8.5%. Chemo-refractory metastatic non-small-cell lung cancer patients underwent focal radiation alongside CTLA-4 blockade with ipilimumab. Comments on this clone: Antigen unknown.

The germline gives CDR1 MDHEN, CDR2 SYDVKM. The CDR3 is made up of 13 amino acids. Trimming left V 5 bases short and J 3 bases short, with 10 bases between. V usage is TRBV28 and J usage is TRBJ1-2; no clear D. This receptor was obtained from a human donor with non-small cell lung cancer who had a complete response to radiotherapy plus ipilimumab. This sample comprised peripheral blood, obtained from a patient treated with radiotherapy plus ipilimumab. The DNA for the CDR3 is TGTGCCAGCAGTGGGGTAGTCGACTATGGCTACACCTTC. Its protein is CASSGVVDYGYTF.